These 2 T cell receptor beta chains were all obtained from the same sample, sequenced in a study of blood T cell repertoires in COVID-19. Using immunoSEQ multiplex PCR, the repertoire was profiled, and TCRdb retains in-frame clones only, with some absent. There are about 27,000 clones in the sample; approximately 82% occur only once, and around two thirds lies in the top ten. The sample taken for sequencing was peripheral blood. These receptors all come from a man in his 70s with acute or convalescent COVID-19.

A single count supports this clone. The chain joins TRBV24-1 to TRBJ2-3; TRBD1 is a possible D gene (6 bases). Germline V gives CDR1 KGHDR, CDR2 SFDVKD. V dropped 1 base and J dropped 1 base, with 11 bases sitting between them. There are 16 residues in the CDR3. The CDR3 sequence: CATSDLQGRGTDTQYF. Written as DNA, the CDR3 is TGTGCCACCAGTGATTTACAGGGACGGGGCACAGATACGCAGTATTTT.

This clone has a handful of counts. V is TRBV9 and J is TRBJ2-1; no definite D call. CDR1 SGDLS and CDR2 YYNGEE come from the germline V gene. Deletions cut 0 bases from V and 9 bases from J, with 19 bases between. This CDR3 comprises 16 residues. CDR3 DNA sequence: TGTGCCAGCAGCGTAGGGGTGACAACCGCTCTCGGTGAGCAGTTCTTC. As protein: CASSVGVTTALGEQFF.